This T cell receptor (beta chain) derives from a study of T cell repertoires in cytomegalovirus infection. Whole-study context: In public TCR beta signatures, there were indications of both CMV infection and matching HLA type. Overall study findings and caveats: There were HLA-C-restricted CMV-specific TCR beta clonotypes dominating the ex vivo response.

This clonotype was counted a few times. What it binds is not known. V was pared by 6 bases and J by 6 bases, with 14 bases of the junction left unmatched. Germline lookup yields CDR1 DFQATT and CDR2 SNEGSKA (reference sequence). The CDR3 loop spans 15 amino acids. MiXCR, applied by TCRdb to the reads, yields one record per CDR3 protein. The sample lists around 280,000 distinct CDR3 sequences, roughly 15% occurring once. The TCR was taken from a human donor in good health (CMV status not recorded). Some clones in this sample may be carry-over from other donors' samples. This chain uses TRBV20-1 with TRBJ2-1, with 7 bases aligning to TRBD2. The sample consisted of PBMCs. CDR3 sequence (DNA): TGCAGTGCCCGGTCCCCTTCCCGGGGGGTCAATGAGCAGTTCTTC. Translated: CSARSPSRGVNEQFF.